This T cell receptor beta chain was sequenced in a study of CD8 T cells in Susac syndrome. Whole-study results and caveats: The authors acknowledged that the study's TCR sequencing and HLA analysis involved relatively few individuals.

An amount of RNA that ranged from roughly 0.5 to 1 ug was reverse transcribed with random hexamers. The immunoSEQ assay covered 54 Vbeta and 13 Jbeta segments for CDR3. TCRdb re-called the immunoSEQ multiplex PCR reads with MiXCR, one entry per CDR3 protein. The sample shows roughly 130,000 distinct CDR3 sequences, roughly 94% of them seen only once. A note on this clonotype: The antigen remains undetermined.

The patients serving as multiple sclerosis controls were treatment-naive. They had stable or active relapsing-remitting disease and fulfilled revised McDonald criteria. The authors negatively isolated CD8+ and CD4+ T cells and FACS-enriched TEMRA cells. Germline V CDR1 and CDR2: SGHRS, YFSETQ. The trim removed 0 bases at V and 4 bases at J, leaving 4 bases unmatched. The CDR3 totals 17 residues. The clonotype comes from a human donor with multiple sclerosis. Sequences were obtained from CD4+ T cells from PBMCs. The rearrangement joins TRBV5-1 to TRBJ2-2; 12 bases align to TRBD2. CDR3 bases: TGCGCCAGCAGCTTGGTCCTAGCGGGAGGGCCCACCGGGGAGCTGTTTTTT. Its protein product is CASSLVLAGGPTGELFF.